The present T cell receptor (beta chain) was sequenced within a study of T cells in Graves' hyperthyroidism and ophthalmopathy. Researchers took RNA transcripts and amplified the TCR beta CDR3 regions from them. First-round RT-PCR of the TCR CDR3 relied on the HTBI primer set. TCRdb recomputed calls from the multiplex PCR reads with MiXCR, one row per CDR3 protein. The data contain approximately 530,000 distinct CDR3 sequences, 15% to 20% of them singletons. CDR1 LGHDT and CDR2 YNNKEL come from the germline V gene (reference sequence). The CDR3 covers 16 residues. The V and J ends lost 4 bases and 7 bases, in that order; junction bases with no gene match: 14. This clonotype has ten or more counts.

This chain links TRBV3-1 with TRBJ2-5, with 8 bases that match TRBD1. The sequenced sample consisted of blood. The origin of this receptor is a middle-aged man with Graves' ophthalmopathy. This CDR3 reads CASSPAGTGLKRTQYF. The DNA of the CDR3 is TGTGCCAGCAGCCCCGCCGGGACAGGACTGAAGAGGACCCAGTACTTC.